The source of this T cell receptor (beta chain) is a study of T cell responses to AZD1222 COVID-19 vaccine. Findings and limits, study-wide: Once two AZD1222 doses were given, Spike-specific TCR breadth and depth went up. Females made up more of the donors, who were largely white British, and clonal diversity may have come out too low.

About this clone itself: What it recognizes is unknown.

Germline V CDR1 and CDR2: KGHSH, LQKENI. This CDR3 contains 17 residues. The V and J ends lost 3 bases and 4 bases respectively, with 21 bases between them. Repertoires were generated with immunoSEQ multiplex PCR, while TCRdb's copy carries only in-frame clones and drops some. The sample includes about 82,000 clones, about nine tenths of them seen just once. Analyses pooled second doses at about 4 or about 12 weeks. The V call is TRBV18, the J call TRBJ1-1, with a possible D match to TRBD1 (6 bases). This TCR came from an adult who received the AZD1222 COVID-19 vaccine. The source material was peripheral blood, sampled 28 days after the second AZD1222 dose. Written as DNA, the CDR3 is TGTGCCAGCTCACCTCGTCGAAACGACAGGTCCTTCACTGAAGCTTTCTTT. Protein product: CASSPRRNDRSFTEAFF.